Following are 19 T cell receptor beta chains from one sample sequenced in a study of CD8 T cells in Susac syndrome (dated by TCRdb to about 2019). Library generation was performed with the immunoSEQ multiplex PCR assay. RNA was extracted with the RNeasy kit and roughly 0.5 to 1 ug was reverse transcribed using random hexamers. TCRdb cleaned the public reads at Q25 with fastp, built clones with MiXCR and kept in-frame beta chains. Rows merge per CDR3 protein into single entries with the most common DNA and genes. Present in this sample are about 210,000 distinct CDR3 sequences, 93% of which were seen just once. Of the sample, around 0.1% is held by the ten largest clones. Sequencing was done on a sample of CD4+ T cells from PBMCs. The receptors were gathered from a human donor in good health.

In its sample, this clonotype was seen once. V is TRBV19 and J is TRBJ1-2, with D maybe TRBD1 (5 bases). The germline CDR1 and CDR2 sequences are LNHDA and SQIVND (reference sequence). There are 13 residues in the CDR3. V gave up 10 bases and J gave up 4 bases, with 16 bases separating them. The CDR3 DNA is TGTGCCACCCGACTCGCCGGGGGCTATGGCTACACCTTC. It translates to CATRLAGGYGYTF. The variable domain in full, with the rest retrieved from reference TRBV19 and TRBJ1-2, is DGGITQSPKYLFRKEGQNVTLSCEQNLNHDAMYWYRQDPGQGLRLIYYSQIVNDFQKGDIAEGYSVSREKKESFPLTVTSAQKNPTAFYLCATRLAGGYGYTFGSGTRLTVV.

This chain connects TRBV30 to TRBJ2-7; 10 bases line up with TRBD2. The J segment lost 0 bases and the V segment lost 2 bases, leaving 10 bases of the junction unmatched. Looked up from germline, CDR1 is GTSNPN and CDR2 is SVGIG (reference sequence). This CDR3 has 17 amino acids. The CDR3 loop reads CAWSKGSGGLFSYEQYF. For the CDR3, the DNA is TGTGCCTGGAGTAAGGGTAGCGGGGGGCTTTTCTCCTACGAGCAGTACTTC.

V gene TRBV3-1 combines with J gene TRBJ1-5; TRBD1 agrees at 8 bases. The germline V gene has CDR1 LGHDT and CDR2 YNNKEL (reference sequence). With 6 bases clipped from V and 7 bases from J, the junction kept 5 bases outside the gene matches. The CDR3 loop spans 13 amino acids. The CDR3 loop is CASRGQVGQPQHF. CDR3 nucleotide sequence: TGTGCCAGCAGGGGACAGGTTGGACAGCCCCAGCATTTT.

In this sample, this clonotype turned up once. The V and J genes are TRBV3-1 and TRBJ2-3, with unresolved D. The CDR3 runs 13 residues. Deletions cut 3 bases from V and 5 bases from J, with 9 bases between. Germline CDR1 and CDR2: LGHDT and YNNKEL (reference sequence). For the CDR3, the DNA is TGTGCCAGCAGCCAGGCCTTAGGAGATACGCAGTATTTT. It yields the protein CASSQALGDTQYF.

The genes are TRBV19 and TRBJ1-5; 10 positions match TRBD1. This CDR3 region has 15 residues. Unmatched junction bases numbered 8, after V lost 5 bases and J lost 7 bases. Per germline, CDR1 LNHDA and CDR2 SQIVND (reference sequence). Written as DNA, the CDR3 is TGTGCCAGTAGTCTGGGGACAGGGGTGGGCCAGCCCCAGCATTTT. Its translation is CASSLGTGVGQPQHF.

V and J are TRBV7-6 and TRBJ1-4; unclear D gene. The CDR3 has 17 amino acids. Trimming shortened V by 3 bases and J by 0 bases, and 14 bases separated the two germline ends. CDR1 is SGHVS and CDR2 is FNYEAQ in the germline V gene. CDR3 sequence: CASSFRPITSTNEKLFF. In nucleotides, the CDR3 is TGTGCCAGCAGCTTTCGTCCGATCACTTCAACTAATGAAAAACTGTTTTTT.

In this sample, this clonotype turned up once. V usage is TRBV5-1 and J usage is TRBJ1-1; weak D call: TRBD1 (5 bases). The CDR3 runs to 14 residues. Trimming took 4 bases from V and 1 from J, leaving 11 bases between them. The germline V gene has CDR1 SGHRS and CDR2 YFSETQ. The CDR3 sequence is CASSRSRGNTEAFF. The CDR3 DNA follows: TGCGCCAGCAGCCGAAGTAGGGGGAACACTGAAGCTTTCTTT.

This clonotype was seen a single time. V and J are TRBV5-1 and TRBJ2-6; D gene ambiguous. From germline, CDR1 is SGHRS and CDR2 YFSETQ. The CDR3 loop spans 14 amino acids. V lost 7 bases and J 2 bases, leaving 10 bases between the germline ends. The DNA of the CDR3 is TGCGCCAGCGGGCGAAGGGCTGGGGCCAACGTCCTGACTTTC. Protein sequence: CASGRRAGANVLTF. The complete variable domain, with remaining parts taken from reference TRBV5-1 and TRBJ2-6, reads KAGVTQTPRYLIKTRGQQVTLSCSPISGHRSVSWYQQTPGQGLQFLFEYFSETQRNKGNFPGRFSGRQFSNSRSEMNVSTLELGDSALYLCASGRRAGANVLTFGAGSRLTVL.

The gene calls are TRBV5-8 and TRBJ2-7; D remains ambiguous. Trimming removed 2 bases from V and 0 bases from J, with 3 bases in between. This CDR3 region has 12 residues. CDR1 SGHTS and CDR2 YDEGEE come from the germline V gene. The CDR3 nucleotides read TGTGCCAGCAGCTTAGTCTCCTACGAGCAGTACGTC. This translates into CASSLVSYEQYV.

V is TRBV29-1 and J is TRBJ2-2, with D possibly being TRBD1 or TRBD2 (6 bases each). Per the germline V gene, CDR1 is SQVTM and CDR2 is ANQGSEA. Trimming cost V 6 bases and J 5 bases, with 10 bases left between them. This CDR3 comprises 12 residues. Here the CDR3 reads CSVGGATGELFF. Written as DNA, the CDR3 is TGCAGCGTCGGGGGCGCGACCGGGGAGCTGTTTTTT.

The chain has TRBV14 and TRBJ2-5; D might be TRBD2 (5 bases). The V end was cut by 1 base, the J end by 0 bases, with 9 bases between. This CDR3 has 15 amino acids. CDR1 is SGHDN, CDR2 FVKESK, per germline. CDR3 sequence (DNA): TGTGCCAGCAGCCAAGGGACCGGGGACCAAGAGACCCAGTACTTC. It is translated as CASSQGTGDQETQYF.

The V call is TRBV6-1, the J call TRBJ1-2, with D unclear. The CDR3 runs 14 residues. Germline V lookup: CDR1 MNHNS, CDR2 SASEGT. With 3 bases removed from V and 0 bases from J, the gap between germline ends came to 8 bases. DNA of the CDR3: TGTGCCAGCAGTGAGCAACCCTCTAACTATGGCTACACCTTC. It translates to CASSEQPSNYGYTF.

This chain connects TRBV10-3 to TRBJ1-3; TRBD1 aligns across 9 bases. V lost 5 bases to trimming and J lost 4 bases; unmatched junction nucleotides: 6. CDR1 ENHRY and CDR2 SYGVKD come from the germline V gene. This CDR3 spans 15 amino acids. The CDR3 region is CAISIGTGIGNTIYF. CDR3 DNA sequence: TGTGCCATCAGTATAGGGACAGGGATCGGAAACACCATATATTTT.

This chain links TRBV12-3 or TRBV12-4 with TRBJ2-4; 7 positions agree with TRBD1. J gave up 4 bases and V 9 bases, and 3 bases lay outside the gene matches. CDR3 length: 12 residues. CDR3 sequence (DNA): TGTGCCAGTGGACAGGCAAAAAACATTCAGTACTTC. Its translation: CASGQAKNIQYF.

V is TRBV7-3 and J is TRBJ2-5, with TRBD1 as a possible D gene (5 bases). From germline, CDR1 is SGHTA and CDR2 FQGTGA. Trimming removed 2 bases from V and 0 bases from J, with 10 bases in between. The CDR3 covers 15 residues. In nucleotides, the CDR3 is TGTGCCAGCAGCTTATGGGGCAGCGACCAAGAGACCCAGTACTTC. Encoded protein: CASSLWGSDQETQYF.

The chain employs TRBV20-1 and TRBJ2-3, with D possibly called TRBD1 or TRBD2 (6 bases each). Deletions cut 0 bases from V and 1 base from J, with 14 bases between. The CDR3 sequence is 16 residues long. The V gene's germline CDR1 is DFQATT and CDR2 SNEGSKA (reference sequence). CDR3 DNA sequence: TGCAGTGCTAGAGATCTCCGGGGGCGGGGCACAGATACGCAGTATTTT. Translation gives CSARDLRGRGTDTQYF.

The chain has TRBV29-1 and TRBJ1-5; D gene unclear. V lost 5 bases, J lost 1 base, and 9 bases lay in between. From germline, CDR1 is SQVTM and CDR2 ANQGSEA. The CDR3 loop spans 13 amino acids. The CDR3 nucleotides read TGCAGCGTTATAGGGAACAGCAATCAGCCCCAGCATTTT. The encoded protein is CSVIGNSNQPQHF.

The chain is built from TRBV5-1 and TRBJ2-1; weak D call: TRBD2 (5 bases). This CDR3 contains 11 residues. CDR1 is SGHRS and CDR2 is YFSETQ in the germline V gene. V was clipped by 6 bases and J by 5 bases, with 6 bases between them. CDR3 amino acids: CASMEDNEQFF. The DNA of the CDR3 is TGCGCCAGCATGGAGGACAATGAGCAGTTCTTC.

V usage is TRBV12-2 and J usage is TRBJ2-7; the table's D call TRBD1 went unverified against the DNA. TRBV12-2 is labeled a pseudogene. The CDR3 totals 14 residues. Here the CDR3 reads CPPTLSRGAYEQYF. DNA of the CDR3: TGTCCCCCCACTTTGAGCAGGGGGGCCTACGAGCAGTACTTC.